This T cell receptor beta chain was identified during a study of vaccination and CD4 T cells after COVID-19. Overall study context: Six males and four females constituted the convalescent cohort, two of whom were Hispanic.

The treatment: roughly ten-day PBMC culture with coronavirus spike peptide pools or control peptides (ViraFEST assay). With V trimmed by 6 bases and J by 10 bases, 9 bases remained unmatched. Germline CDR1 reads MNHNS; CDR2 reads SASEGT. This CDR3 contains 15 residues. Notes on this clonotype: What it recognizes is unknown.

An Oncomine TCR Beta short-read assay was used to sequence the DNA from cultured CD4+ T cells. Cultures of CD4+ T cells served as the source for extracting genomic DNA. TCRdb used MiXCR to reprocess the PCR reads, holding one entry per CDR3 protein. The sample records a few thousand distinct CDR3 sequences, approximately 52% being singletons. This sequence originates from a human donor who had recovered from COVID-19. The J gene is TRBJ1-6, the V gene TRBV6-1, with TRBD1 matching 10 bases. Source material: CD4+ T cells from blood, cultured in vitro. CDR3 sequence reads: CASRRGGTGDSPLHF. CDR3 DNA: TGTGCCAGCAGGCGGGGAGGGACAGGGGACTCACCCCTCCACTTT.